The clone carrying this T cell receptor (beta chain) was counted only a few times. Its antigen remains unknown. Generated by immunoSEQ multiplex PCR, the TCRdb table keeps only in-frame clones and is missing some. The sample contains around 13,000 clones, around 66% of which appear only once. Time point noted: after neoadjuvant nivolumab, at surgical resection. Cohort: HPV-negative, locally advanced oral cavity squamous cell carcinoma patients. This CDR3 spans 14 amino acids. V lost 3 bases and J lost 5, with 13 bases in between. CDR1 WSHSY and CDR2 SAAADI come from the germline V gene. This entry belongs to a study of neoadjuvant anti-PD-1 for oral cavity cancer. Background on the study: Patients mostly received three to four biweekly nivolumab doses at 3 mg/kg before surgery. Overall study findings and caveats: Only a few patients per response group were TCR-analyzed; validation needed. PBMC Gini-index clonality exceeded responders' in non-responders post-nivolumab.

The specimen comprised PBMCs, sampled after nivolumab (anti-PD-1) treatment. The chain employs TRBV10-2 and TRBJ1-2, with unresolved D. The sequence was obtained from a person between 40 and 85 years old with oral cavity squamous cell carcinoma. Here the CDR3 reads CASSDGMARYGYTF. CDR3 nucleotides: TGCGCCAGCAGTGATGGGATGGCCCGGTATGGCTACACCTTC.